This entry features one T cell receptor beta chain sequence. This clone appeared once. Its antigen specificity is not known. No much larger clone is present one base from it, and per-base qualities are unavailable. The sample comes from a study of T cell repertoires and Cas9 in healthy adults (dated by TCRdb to 2016 to 2019). Broadly, across the study: Within the CD4 and CD8 compartments, SpCas9-reactive T cells were assessed for multi-effector potency, cytotoxicity and lineage determination. Preexisting T cell immunity against the Streptococcus pyogenes Cas9 nuclease (SpCas9) used in CRISPR gene editing was examined in the study.

Relative to germline, V is 7 bases shorter and J is 3 bases shorter, with 19 bases between their ends. Taken from cysteine to phenylalanine, the CDR3 has 15 residues. Left in the record is the CDR3 DNA by itself, 45 bases read in frame from the first base. Via the germline V gene, CDR1 is SGDLS and CDR2 YYNGEE. All of the donors in the study were healthy humans. The method behind the library was the immunoSEQ multiplex PCR assay. TCRdb limited this immuneACCESS table to in-frame rearrangements with V and J called. A share of clones is missing; checked studies link under half to unresolved V genes, and the rest is unexplained. In all, the sample holds tens of thousands of clones, and around 93% of those were seen once. The biggest ten clones account for approximately 0.8% of the sample. What the authors observed across the whole study: Proliferation and function of SpCas9-reactive effector T cells were reported to be mitigated in vitro by SpCas9-reactive regulatory T cells.

This TCR was recovered from a human donor in good health. Source material: CD4+ effector T cells (CD127+, CD25-, CD137-, CD154-) from PBMCs; culture status not recorded. The chain is encoded by TRBV9 joined to TRBJ2-5; the D gene is perhaps TRBD1 or TRBD2, each of them matching over 6 bases. Here is the DNA: TGTGCCAGCGGCTCCTTCCGGGGGCCGGAAGAGACCCAGTACTTC. It is translated as CASGSFRGPEETQYF.